This T cell receptor beta chain was documented in a study of control samples from healthy donors and cancer patients (dated by TCRdb to 2018 to 2020). Regarding this clone: It has no known antigen specificity. The input lacks base qualities; no much larger clone sits a single base away.

The CDR3 runs 19 amino acids, cysteine and phenylalanine included. The only DNA kept is the CDR3, 57 bases in frame from the first base. At the junction V is shortened by 4 bases and J by 1 base, with 26 bases in between. CDR1 and CDR2 are drawn from the germline V gene: SGHVS, FNYEAQ. The protocol used for the library was the immunoSEQ multiplex PCR assay. TCRdb took over this immuneACCESS table, retaining in-frame rearrangements with V and J assigned. Such tables are incomplete; in checked studies, under half of the missing clones stem from an unresolved V gene, and the remainder is unexplained. The sample contains tens of thousands of clones, roughly 86% of them found a single time. The ten largest account for around two fifths of the sample.

The clonotype was recovered from a man aged 45-65 years with head and neck cancer. This sequence uses TRBV7-6 and TRBJ2-7; the D gene assignment is ambiguous. The sequencing sample was made of PBMCs. The CDR3 amino acid sequence is: CASSWVAYVVSVTSYEQYF. The DNA sequence follows: TGTGCCAGCAGCTGGGTGGCCTACGTTGTCTCTGTGACTTCCTACGAGCAGTACTTC.